A single sample gave rise to the 27 T cell receptor beta chains below, sequenced in a study of CXCR4 blockade with PD-1 therapy in pancreatic cancer. Generated by immunoSEQ multiplex PCR, the TCRdb table keeps only in-frame clones and is missing some. Among about 15,000 clones listed, 72% were seen once. The sequenced sample was tumor tissue. These receptors were collected from a human donor with pancreatic ductal adenocarcinoma.

The chain couples TRBV28 to TRBJ2-5, with D perhaps assigned TRBD1 or TRBD2 (6 bases each). The CDR3 contains 13 residues. Looked up from germline, CDR1 is MDHEN and CDR2 is SYDVKM. Trimming took off 4 bases at V and 5 bases at J, with 11 bases between the two ends. CDR3 sequence reads: CASSSGGAETQYF. The CDR3 region has the DNA TGTGCCAGCAGTTCCGGGGGCGCGGAGACCCAGTACTTC.

V usage is TRBV12-5 and J usage is TRBJ2-5; 8 bases agree with TRBD2. After removal of 6 bases from V and 5 bases from J, the junction contained 11 bases not matched to a gene. The germline V gene has CDR1 LGHNT and CDR2 FRNRAP. The CDR3 spans 15 residues. The CDR3 loop is CASGSGTSSLETQYF. Here the CDR3 DNA reads TGTGCTAGTGGCTCCGGGACTAGTTCGCTGGAGACCCAGTACTTC.

This clone is a singleton in its sample. This rearrangement joins TRBV18 to TRBJ1-1; D might be TRBD1 (5 bases). There are 13 residues in the CDR3. V shed 6 bases and J shed 3 bases, with 11 bases lying between them. Germline V gene data show CDR1 as KGHSH and CDR2 as LQKENI. CDR3 residues: CASSPRDDTEAFF. The CDR3 DNA reads TGTGCCAGCTCCCCGAGGGACGACACTGAAGCTTTCTTT. Full variable domain (remainder filled in from reference TRBV18 and TRBJ1-1): NAGVMQNPRHLVRRRGQEARLRCSPMKGHSHVYWYRQLPEEGLKFMVYLQKENIIDESGMPKERFSAEFPKEGPSILRIQQVVRGDSAAYFCASSPRDDTEAFFGQGTRLTVV.

The gene calls are TRBV25-1 and TRBJ2-7; a possible D gene is TRBD1 (5 bases). Trimming cost V 6 bases and J 12 bases, with 18 bases left between them. Per germline, CDR1 MGHDK and CDR2 SYGVNS. This CDR3 is 12 amino acids long. This CDR3 reads CASRDNLQDAYF. The DNA for the CDR3 is TGTGCCAGCAGGGATAACCTACAGGACGCGTACTTC.

This sequence joins TRBV19 and TRBJ1-1; a weak D match, TRBD1 (6 bases). V was pared by 0 bases and J by 4 bases, with 9 bases between. CDR3 length: 14 residues. CDR1 and CDR2 from the germline V gene are LNHDA and SQIVND (reference sequence). CDR3 coding DNA: TGTGCCAGTAGTATAGATCGGGGGCCCACTGAAGCTTTCTTT. This sequence encodes CASSIDRGPTEAFF.

This clone was found a few times. V is TRBV8-2 and J is TRBJ1-2; the table's D call of TRBD1 was not tested on the DNA. TRBV8-2 is classified as a pseudogene. The CDR3 is 15 residues long. The CDR3 spells CASSLWGTGGYGYTF. DNA for the CDR3: TGTGCCAGCAGTTTATGGGGGACAGGGGGCTATGGCTACACCTTC.

This clone has a handful of counts. This chain links TRBV29-1 with TRBJ1-1; the match to TRBD1 covers 9 bases. Germline values: CDR1 SQVTM, CDR2 ANQGSEA. V lost 6 bases and J lost 0; bases outside the gene matches: 5. The length of the CDR3 is 14 residues. The CDR3: CSVKTGGMNTEAFF. The DNA of the CDR3 is TGCAGCGTCAAGACAGGGGGTATGAACACTGAAGCTTTCTTT.

This rearrangement joins TRBV1 to TRBJ2-7; the table's D call, TRBD1, was not checked against the DNA. TRBV1 is marked as a pseudogene. CDR3 length: 15 amino acids. The CDR3 sequence is CASSQSGAERYEQYF. The CDR3, as DNA: TGCGCCAGCAGCCAATCAGGGGCTGAAAGGTACGAGCAGTACTTC.

This clone was recorded a few times. The CDR3 region has the DNA TGTGCCACCAGCAGAGATCTGGCGGGAGTTTCCAATGAGCAGTTCTTC. It specifies CATSRDLAGVSNEQFF. The rearrangement links TRBV15 to TRBJ2-1; the match to TRBD2 covers 7 bases. J was trimmed by 6 bases and V by 0 bases; bases with no gene match: 8. CDR3 size: 16 residues. Germline loops: CDR1 LNHNV, CDR2 YYDKDF (reference sequence).

The chain recombines TRBV7-7 with TRBJ2-1; the match to TRBD2 covers 9 bases. Germline V gives CDR1 SSHAT, CDR2 FNYEAQ (reference sequence). The ends lost 1 base at V and 5 bases at J; junction bases unmatched: 6. CDR3 length: 16 amino acids. The CDR3: CASSLVLLAGNNEQFF. Written as DNA, the CDR3 is TGTGCCAGCAGCTTAGTATTGCTAGCGGGGAACAATGAGCAGTTCTTC.

V and J are TRBV15 and TRBJ2-3; D is ambiguous. The CDR3 totals 15 residues. Germline V CDR1 and CDR2: LNHNV, YYDKDF (reference sequence). Trimming removed 0 bases from V and 6 bases from J, with 13 bases in between. CDR3 nucleotides: TGTGCCACCAGCAGAGATGGCCAGGCCTCGGATACGCAGTATTTT. Translated: CATSRDGQASDTQYF.

Points on this clone: An end of the junction differs from the germline gene, which may be a read error. V usage is TRBV5-1 and J usage is TRBJ1-1, with D possibly being TRBD1 (6 bases). This CDR3 region has 15 residues. Germline CDR1 and CDR2: SGHRS and YFSETQ. The CDR3 DNA follows: TGCGCTAGCAGCTTCAATTCAGGGGCGGATACTGAAGCTTTCTTT. Translating gives CASSFNSGADTEAFF. Full variable domain (rest looked up from reference TRBV5-1 and TRBJ1-1): KAGVTQTPRYLIKTRGQQVTLSCSPISGHRSVSWYQQTPGQGLQFLFEYFSETQRNKGNFPGRFSGRQFSNSRSEMNVSTLELGDSALYLCASSFNSGADTEAFFGQGTRLTVV.

This CDR3 reads CASSLRGGELFF. The CDR3, as DNA: TGTGCCAGCAGTTTACGAGGTGGGGAGCTGTTTTTT. The V gene is TRBV28, the J gene TRBJ2-2, with no clear D. The CDR3 spans 12 residues. V lost 2 bases, J lost 8 bases, and 6 bases lay in between. The V gene's germline CDR1 is MDHEN and CDR2 SYDVKM.

CDR3 coding DNA: TGTGCCTGGAGGGGGTCGGGTGGCAATGAAAAACTGTTTTTT. Translated: CAWRGSGGNEKLFF. The rearrangement uses TRBV30 and TRBJ1-4; D unresolved. The V end was cut by 3 bases, the J end by 5 bases, with 13 bases between. The CDR3 is 14 residues long. Germline CDR1 is GTSNPN and CDR2 is SVGIG (reference sequence).

The rearrangement joins TRBV19 to TRBJ1-1; TRBD1 might be the D (5 bases). CDR3 length equals 14 residues. The V and J ends lost 7 bases and 6 bases respectively, with 18 bases between them. Germline lookup yields CDR1 LNHDA and CDR2 SQIVND (reference sequence). CDR3 in DNA: TGTGCCAGTAAGCAGGGCGTGGAGCGGGCTGAAGCTTTCTTT. Translating it yields CASKQGVERAEAFF.

This chain joins TRBV12-5 and TRBJ1-2, with D unclear. CDR1 and CDR2 (germline): LGHNT, FRNRAP. This CDR3 has 15 amino acids. V was clipped by 2 bases and J by 3 bases, with 13 bases between them. The CDR3 protein is CASGLFRGRDYGYTF. In DNA, the CDR3 is TGTGCTAGTGGTTTGTTCCGAGGGAGGGACTATGGCTACACCTTC.

This clone has more than one count but fewer than ten. The gene calls are TRBV19 and TRBJ2-1, with TRBD2 identical over 8 bases. CDR1 is LNHDA, CDR2 SQIVND, per germline (reference sequence). The CDR3 totals 12 residues. Unmatched junction bases numbered 9, after V lost 5 bases and J lost 15 bases. The CDR3, as DNA: TGTGCCAGTAGTTTCCTAGCGGGCTCGGCGTTCTTC. This codes for CASSFLAGSAFF.

V gene TRBV5-1 combines with J gene TRBJ1-2; TRBD1 aligns across 9 bases. Germline V gives CDR1 SGHRS, CDR2 YFSETQ. CDR3 length: 15 residues. J was trimmed by 5 bases and V by 0 bases; bases with no gene match: 5. CDR3 loop: CASSLEGQGVYGYTF. The CDR3, as DNA: TGCGCCAGCAGCTTGGAGGGACAGGGAGTTTATGGCTACACCTTC.

The sample holds one count of this clone. The V gene is TRBV19, the J gene TRBJ1-5; no firm D call. Trimming shortened V by 3 bases and J by 5 bases, and 5 bases separated the two germline ends. The germline gives CDR1 LNHDA, CDR2 SQIVND (reference sequence). This CDR3 comprises 12 residues. The CDR3 coding sequence is TGTGCCAGTAGTATGCGGCATCAGCCCCAGCATTTT. The encoded protein is CASSMRHQPQHF.

The J gene is TRBJ1-1, the V gene TRBV19, with 7 positions matching TRBD1. Trimming at V came to 9 bases and at J to 1 base, leaving 20 bases not matched to a gene. Germline loops: CDR1 LNHDA, CDR2 SQIVND (reference sequence). This CDR3 comprises 18 residues. CDR3 DNA sequence: TGTGCCAGCCGCAAAGATCCCCGGGACAGTTATCCGAACACTGAAGCTTTCTTT. Amino acids: CASRKDPRDSYPNTEAFF.

The chain uses TRBV14 and TRBJ2-3; TRBD2 matches 7 bases. The CDR3 spans 14 residues. The germline V gene has CDR1 SGHDN and CDR2 FVKESK. Trimming took 2 bases from V and 14 from J; bases not matched to a gene: 13. The CDR3 loop reads CASSQIGRGDRPYF. CDR3 coding DNA: TGTGCCAGCAGCCAAATCGGTCGGGGGGACCGACCGTATTTT. Based on the CDR3 plus reference TRBV14 and TRBJ2-3, the full variable domain is EAGVTQFPSHSVIEKGQTVTLRCDPISGHDNLYWYRRVMGKEIKFLLHFVKESKQDESGMPNNRFLAERTGGTYSTLKVQPAELEDSGVYFCASSQIGRGDRPYFGPGTRLTVL.

This clone was detected only once. The genes are TRBV18 and TRBJ2-2, with D perhaps TRBD2 (5 bases). The V gene's germline CDR1 is KGHSH and CDR2 LQKENI. The CDR3 runs to 18 residues. The V and J ends lost 3 bases and 1 base respectively, with 18 bases between them. CDR3 bases: TGTGCCAGCTCACCGTGGCCACGAGGGAGTTTGAACACCGGGGAGCTGTTTTTT. Its protein is CASSPWPRGSLNTGELFF.

The chain has TRBV7-7 and TRBJ2-7; weak D call: TRBD2 (5 bases). V lost 3 bases, J lost 3 bases, and 12 bases lay in between. Germline V gene lookup returns CDR1 SSHAT and CDR2 FNYEAQ (reference sequence). The length of the CDR3 is 14 residues. CDR3 DNA: TGTGCCAGCAGCTTGGAGATTGGAGGCTACGAGCAGTACTTC. This gives the protein CASSLEIGGYEQYF.

The chain links TRBV19 to TRBJ2-7; perhaps TRBD2 as D (5 bases). CDR3 size: 14 residues. The ends were cut back, 5 bases at V and 3 bases at J, with 14 bases in the middle. Germline V gene sequence: CDR1 LNHDA, CDR2 SQIVND (reference sequence). The CDR3 DNA is TGTGCCAGTAGTCCCTTGGAGGTTCTCTACGAGCAGTACTTC. It specifies CASSPLEVLYEQYF.

This chain links TRBV19 with TRBJ2-5; TRBD1 might be the D (6 bases). CDR1 and CDR2 (germline): LNHDA, SQIVND (reference sequence). The germline V and J ends were trimmed by 5 bases and 2 bases, with 15 bases remaining between them. The CDR3 loop spans 15 amino acids. The CDR3 region has the DNA TGTGCCAGTAGTTTGCGGACAGCAGCTCAAGAGACCCAGTACTTC. Translating gives CASSLRTAAQETQYF.

This clone appeared a single time. This sequence joins TRBV11-3 and TRBJ2-2; D gene unclear. CDR3 length: 14 amino acids. Looked up from germline, CDR1 is SGHNT and CDR2 is YENEEA. Trimming stripped 2 bases from V and 5 bases from J, with 9 bases between. This CDR3 is CASSLLGPTGELFF. DNA of the CDR3: TGTGCCAGCAGCTTACTCGGGCCGACCGGGGAGCTGTTTTTT.

This clone occurred a few times. This rearrangement joins TRBV7-5 to TRBJ2-1; the table's TRBD1 call for D was not verified on the DNA. TRBV7-5 is a documented pseudogene. The CDR3 totals 16 residues. The chain's CDR3 is CASSSGQGGTFNEQFF. The CDR3 DNA reads as TGTGCCAGCAGCTCCGGACAGGGAGGGACCTTTAATGAGCAGTTCTTC.